This T cell receptor (beta chain) stems from a study of early T cells in non-severe SARS-CoV-2 infection. One entry per CDR3 protein, called by TCRdb with MiXCR from the 5' RACE reads. Among 30,000 or so distinct CDR3 sequences listed, over 6.5% were seen once. This clonotype has a count of ten or more. The V gene's germline CDR1 is SGHTA and CDR2 FQGNSA. This CDR3 is 16 amino acids long. The trim removed 1 base at V and 4 bases at J, leaving 3 bases unmatched. The receptor's source is an adult who was a healthcare worker with PCR-confirmed SARS-CoV-2 infection or an uninfected control (not recorded which). The chain is built from TRBV7-2 and TRBJ2-2; 10 bases are a match to TRBD1. The sequencing input was whole blood. CDR3 sequence reads: CASSLGGQGFTGELFF. CDR3 in DNA: TGTGCCAGCAGCTTAGGGGGACAGGGGTTCACCGGGGAGCTGTTTTTT.